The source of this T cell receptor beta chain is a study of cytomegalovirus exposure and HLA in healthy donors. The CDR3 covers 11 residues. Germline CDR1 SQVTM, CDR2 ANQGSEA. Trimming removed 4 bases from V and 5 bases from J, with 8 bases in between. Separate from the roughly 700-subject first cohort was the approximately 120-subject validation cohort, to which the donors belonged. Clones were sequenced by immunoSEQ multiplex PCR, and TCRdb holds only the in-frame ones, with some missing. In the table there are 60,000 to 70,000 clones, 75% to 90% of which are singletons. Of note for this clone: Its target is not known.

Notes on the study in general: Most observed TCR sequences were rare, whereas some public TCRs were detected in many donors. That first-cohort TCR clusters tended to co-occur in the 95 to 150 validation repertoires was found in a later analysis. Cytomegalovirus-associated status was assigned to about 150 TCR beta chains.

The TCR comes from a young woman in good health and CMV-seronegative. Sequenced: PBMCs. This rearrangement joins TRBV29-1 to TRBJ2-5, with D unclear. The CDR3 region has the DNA TGCAGCGTTGCAGTCTTGGAGACCCAGTACTTC. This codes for CSVAVLETQYF.